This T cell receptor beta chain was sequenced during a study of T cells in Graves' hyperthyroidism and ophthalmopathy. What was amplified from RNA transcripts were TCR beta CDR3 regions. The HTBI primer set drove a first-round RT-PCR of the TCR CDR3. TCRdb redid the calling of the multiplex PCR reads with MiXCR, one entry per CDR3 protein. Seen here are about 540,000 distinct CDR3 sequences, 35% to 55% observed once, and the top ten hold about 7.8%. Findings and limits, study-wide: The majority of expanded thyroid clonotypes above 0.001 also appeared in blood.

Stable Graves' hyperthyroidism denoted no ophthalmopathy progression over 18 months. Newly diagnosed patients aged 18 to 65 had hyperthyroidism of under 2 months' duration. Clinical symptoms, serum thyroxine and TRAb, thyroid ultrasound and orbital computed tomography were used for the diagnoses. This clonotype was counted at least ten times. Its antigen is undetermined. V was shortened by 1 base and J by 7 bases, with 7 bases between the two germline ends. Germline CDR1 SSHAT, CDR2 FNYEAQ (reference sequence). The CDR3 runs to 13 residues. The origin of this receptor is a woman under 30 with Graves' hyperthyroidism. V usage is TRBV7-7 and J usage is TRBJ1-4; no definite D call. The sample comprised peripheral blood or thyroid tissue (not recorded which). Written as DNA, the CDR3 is TGTGCCAGCAGCTTAGTCCTCGGTGAAAAACTGTTTTTT. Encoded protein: CASSLVLGEKLFF.